A few counts support the clone carrying this T cell receptor (beta chain). Its antigen remains unidentified. A read error may account for a junction end that differs from germline. Germline lookup yields CDR1 SGHNT and CDR2 YENEEA. This CDR3 spans 15 amino acids. Use of 60 Vbeta and 13 Jbeta primers characterized the PCR. Assay used: immunoSEQ multiplex PCR; TCRdb lists only in-frame clones, some missing. The sample consists of a few hundred thousand clones, about 80% of them appearing once. The data were taken from a study of cytomegalovirus exposure and HLA in healthy donors. Notes on the study in general: Specificity of a few CMV-associated chains for CMV antigens was verified in vitro. Researchers had no immune exposure information except CMV serostatus available.

Sequenced input: PBMCs. The chain uses TRBV11-3 and TRBJ1-1; possibly TRBD1 for D (6 bases). The sequence was collected from a young man in good health and CMV-seronegative. The CDR3 loop reads CASSLAPAPTGTVIF. DNA for the CDR3: TGTGCCAGCAGCTTAGCCCCGGCGCCCACAGGGACGGTGATCTTT.